This is a list of T cell receptor beta chains from one sample in a study of Tregs in tolerant kidney transplant recipients. Assay used: immunoSEQ multiplex PCR; TCRdb lists only in-frame clones, some missing. The sample records tens of thousands of clones, 93% being singletons. The sequencing used CD4+ T cells from blood, collected before the transplant. The receptors come from a human donor who received a combined kidney and bone marrow transplant. CDR3s include the opening cysteine and the closing phenylalanine or tryptophan. The D gene is left open where the match is weak. Clone size is shown for a subset of rows, as once, few, many or a class of expanded clone.

>TRBJ1-4|TRBV9|.|.
CASSAPTATNEKLFF
TGTGCCAGCAGCGCGCCGACAGCAACTAATGAAAAACTGTTTTTT
>TRBJ1-2|TRBV29-1|.|.
CSVEERGQGYTF
TGCAGCGTTGAAGAACGGGGTCAGGGCTACACCTTC
>TRBJ2-2|TRBV4-2|TRBD1|.
CASSQLFGTETGELFF
TGTGCCAGCAGCCAACTATTCGGGACAGAAACCGGGGAGCTGTTTTTT
>TRBJ2-7|TRBV14|TRBD1|.
CASSQLDRDREQYF
TGTGCCAGCAGCCAACTCGACAGGGATAGAGAGCAGTACTTC
>TRBJ1-3|TRBV4-3|.|.
CASSQEGSPGNTIYF
TGCGCCAGCAGCCAAGAGGGGAGCCCTGGAAACACCATATATTTT
>TRBJ1-1|TRBV18|.|.
CASSPGKNTEAFF
TGTGCCAGCTCTCCGGGTAAGAACACTGAAGCTTTCTTT
>TRBJ1-4|TRBV6-1|TRBD1|.
CASSEVDRVGEKLFF
TGTGCCAGCAGTGAAGTGGACAGGGTAGGAGAAAAACTGTTTTTT
>TRBJ1-1|TRBV10-3|TRBD1|few
CAISGSGGGTEAFF
TGTGCCATCAGCGGATCAGGGGGTGGGACTGAAGCTTTCTTT
>TRBJ2-2|TRBV18|TRBD1|.
CASSPSDRVPTGELFF
TGTGCCAGCTCACCTAGTGACAGGGTTCCGACCGGGGAGCTGTTTTTT
>TRBJ2-7|TRBV18|TRBD2|.
CASSRNLAGGFEQYF
TGTGCCAGCTCACGGAACCTAGCGGGAGGGTTCGAGCAGTACTTC
>TRBJ2-1|TRBV28|TRBD2|.
CASSQPGLAGAIPEGEQFF
TGTGCCAGCAGTCAACCGGGACTAGCGGGGGCCATCCCAGAGGGTGAGCAGTTCTTC
>TRBJ2-3|TRBV4-3|TRBD1|.
CASSQDSPGTGITQYF
TGCGCCAGCAGCCAAGATTCCCCCGGGACAGGGATTACGCAGTATTTT
>TRBJ1-3|TRBV11-3|.|.
CASSSYRSSGNTIYF
TGTGCCAGCAGCTCTTACAGGAGCTCTGGAAACACCATATATTTT
>TRBJ2-1|TRBV10-3|.|.
CAISAGDYNEQFF
TGTGCCATCAGTGCCGGGGATTACAATGAGCAGTTCTTC
>TRBJ2-1|TRBV29-1|TRBD1|.
CSTLGAQGANEQFF
TGCAGTACATTGGGCGCGCAGGGGGCAAATGAGCAGTTCTTC
>TRBJ1-2|TRBV5-1|.|.
CASSLHYDSNYGYTF
TGCGCCAGCAGCTTGCACTATGACAGTAACTATGGCTACACCTTC
>TRBJ1-6|TRBV19|TRBD1|.
CASSQPRDRFRSSPLHF
TGTGCCAGTAGTCAACCTCGGGACAGGTTTAGGTCTTCACCCCTCCACTTT
>TRBJ2-3|TRBV7-6|.|.
CASSPPGVDTQYF
TGTGCCAGCAGCCCCCCGGGGGTAGATACGCAGTATTTT
>TRBJ2-2|TRBV30|.|.
CAWTRGSGELFF
TGTGCCTGGACCAGGGGAAGCGGGGAGCTGTTTTTT
>TRBJ2-5|TRBV7-2|.|.
CASSLSYETQYF
TGTGCCAGCAGCTTAAGCTATGAGACCCAGTACTTC
>TRBJ2-1|TRBV11-3|.|.
CASSSFRSGNAYNEQFF
TGTGCCAGCAGTTCCTTTCGTTCGGGAAACGCCTACAATGAGCAGTTCTTC
>TRBJ2-5|TRBV10-3|TRBD1|.
CAISPDRGLKTQYF
TGTGCCATCAGTCCGGACAGGGGGTTGAAGACCCAGTACTTC
>TRBJ1-4|TRBV30|.|.
CAWSYGQTTNEKLFF
TGTGCCTGGAGTTATGGACAGACAACTAATGAAAAACTGTTTTTT
>TRBJ2-3|TRBV18|TRBD1|.
CASGNRGIADTQYF
TGTGCCAGCGGAAACAGGGGGATTGCAGATACGCAGTATTTT
>TRBJ2-5|TRBV27|TRBD1|.
CASSELGQVGQTQYF
TGTGCCAGCAGTGAACTTGGACAGGTGGGGCAGACCCAGTACTTC
>TRBJ1-1|TRBV2|TRBD1|.
CASSTRQGPTEAFF
TGTGCCAGCAGTACAAGACAGGGGCCCACTGAAGCTTTCTTT
>TRBJ1-2|TRBV5-6|.|once
CASSFRGGYTF
TGTGCCAGCAGCTTTAGGGGGGGCTACACCTTC
>TRBJ2-1|TRBV7-3|.|.
CASSPDSASYNEQFF
TGTGCCAGCAGCCCCGACAGTGCCTCCTACAATGAGCAGTTCTTC
>TRBJ1-2|TRBV19|.|.
CASSPRDKGNYGYTF
TGTGCCAGTAGTCCCCGGGACAAGGGAAACTATGGCTACACCTTC
>TRBJ2-5|TRBV2|.|.
CASKTMETQYF
TGTGCCAGCAAGACTATGGAGACCCAGTACTTC
>TRBJ2-1|TRBV28|TRBD2|.
CASRPSSGGAYNEQFF
TGTGCCAGCAGACCATCTAGCGGGGGGGCCTACAATGAGCAGTTCTTC
>TRBJ2-7|TRBV4-3|.|.
CASSQVYFRSAPTYEQYF
TGCGCCAGCAGCCAAGTGTATTTTCGGAGCGCCCCGACCTACGAGCAGTACTTC
>TRBJ2-5|TRBV9|TRBD2|.
CASSVGLAGGLEMGETQYF
TGTGCCAGCAGCGTAGGGCTAGCGGGAGGACTAGAAATGGGAGAGACCCAGTACTTC
>TRBJ2-1|TRBV7-3|TRBD2|.
CASSLRSTSGTQEVGYNEQFF
TGTGCCAGCAGCTTAAGGTCTACTAGCGGCACACAGGAGGTTGGATACAATGAGCAGTTCTTC
>TRBJ2-1|TRBV27|.|.
CASSLSFGWSNEQFF
TGTGCCAGCAGTTTATCGTTTGGGTGGAGTAATGAGCAGTTCTTC
>TRBJ2-1|TRBV14|TRBD2|.
CASSPGTSGSVSNEQFF
TGTGCCAGCAGCCCAGGGACTAGCGGGAGTGTGAGCAATGAGCAGTTCTTC
>TRBJ2-5|TRBV5-1|.|.
CASSTSSWGEETQYF
TGCGCCAGCAGCACTTCCTCCTGGGGGGAAGAGACCCAGTACTTC